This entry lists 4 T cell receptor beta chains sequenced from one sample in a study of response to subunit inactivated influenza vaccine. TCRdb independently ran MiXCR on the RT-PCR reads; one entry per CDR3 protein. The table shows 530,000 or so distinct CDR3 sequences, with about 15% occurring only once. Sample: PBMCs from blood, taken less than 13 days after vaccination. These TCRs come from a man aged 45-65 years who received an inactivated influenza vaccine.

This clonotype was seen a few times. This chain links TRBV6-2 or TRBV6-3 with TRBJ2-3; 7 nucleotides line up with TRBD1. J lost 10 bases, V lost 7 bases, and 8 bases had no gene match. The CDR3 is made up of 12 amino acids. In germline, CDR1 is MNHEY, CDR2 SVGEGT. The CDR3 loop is CASTTGQYAQYF. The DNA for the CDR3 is TGTGCCAGCACCACGGGACAGTATGCGCAGTATTTT.

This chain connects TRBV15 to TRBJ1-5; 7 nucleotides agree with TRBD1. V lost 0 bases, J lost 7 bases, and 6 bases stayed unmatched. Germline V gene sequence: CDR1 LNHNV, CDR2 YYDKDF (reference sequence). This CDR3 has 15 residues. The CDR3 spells CATSRERQGGQPQHF. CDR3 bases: TGTGCCACCAGCAGAGAGAGACAGGGAGGCCAGCCCCAGCATTTT.

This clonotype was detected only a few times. The CDR3 bases are TGTGCCAGCAGCTCAGACCTTCTGGCGGGGGGGGCCTACGAGCAGTACTTC. Amino acids: CASSSDLLAGGAYEQYF. The chain links TRBV11-2 to TRBJ2-7; 9 bases are shared with TRBD2. Germline CDR1 SGHAT, CDR2 FQNNGV. With 4 bases clipped from V and 2 bases from J, the junction kept 12 bases outside the gene matches. This CDR3 has 17 residues.

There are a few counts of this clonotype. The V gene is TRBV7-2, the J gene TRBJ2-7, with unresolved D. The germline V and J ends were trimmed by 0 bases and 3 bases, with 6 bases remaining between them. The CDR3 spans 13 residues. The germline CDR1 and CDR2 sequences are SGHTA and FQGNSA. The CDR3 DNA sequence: TGTGCCAGCAGCTTAGCCCTACACTACGAGCAGTACTTC. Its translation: CASSLALHYEQYF. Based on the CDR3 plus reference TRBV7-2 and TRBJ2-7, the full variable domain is GAGVSQSPSNKVTEKGKDVELRCDPISGHTALYWYRQSLGQGLEFLIYFQGNSAPDKSGLPSDRFSAERTGGSVSTLTIQRTQQEDSAVYLCASSLALHYEQYFGPGTRLTVT.